The T cell receptor delta chain under discussion was sequenced for a study of γδ T cells in repeated Plasmodium falciparum infection (dated by TCRdb to the early 2020s). Study-level background: The natural-infection arm enrolled Malian children exposed to intense seasonal malaria transmission, compared against age and gender matched Australian children. Four controlled human malaria infections were administered to about 5 malaria-naive U.S. adults over around 630 days by bites from P. falciparum NF54-infected Anopheles stephensi mosquitoes. Samples from controlled-infection subjects were taken at baseline, right before selected infections, and 21 days after each infection. The gammadelta TCR repertoires from Mali were analysed in two ways: cross-sectionally during periods with no transmission, and longitudinally across episodes of acute febrile malaria. The study looked at how repeated Plasmodium falciparum infection shapes the human gammadelta T cell repertoire, using both natural infection in Mali and controlled human malaria infection.

This clone was observed a handful of times. This receptor's antigen is unknown. The amino acid sequence in TCRdb belongs to a much larger clone and departs from this DNA's translation at residue 10, likely a sequencing read error; the sequence shown is translated from the DNA. V is reduced by 6 bases and J by 1 base, leaving a spacing of 27 bases between them. CDR1 TSWWSYY and CDR2 QGS were looked up in the germline V gene. Including cysteine and phenylalanine, the CDR3 has 19 amino acids. Only the CDR3 part of the read is kept: 57 bases, read in frame from the first base. General findings and caveats noted by the study authors: In Vdelta2-negative gammadelta TCR repertoires, which were largely Vdelta1+, repeated controlled infections appeared to drive waves of new clonotype selection. Generalizability was limited because the Malian cohort came from a small rural village made up predominantly of one ethnic group. Analysis of inter-individual variability in gammadelta T cell responses was limited by the small size of the controlled-infection cohort. Vdelta2-negative gammadelta TCR repertoires from Malian children appeared more clonally expanded, less diverse and less shared than those of Australian children. A highly stable polyclonal repertoire over time and infection, with many inter-individual overlapping TCRgamma sequences, was shown by Vgamma9/Vdelta2+ TCR repertoires.

For bulk TCR repertoire analysis, Vgamma9/Vdelta2+ and Vdelta2-negative gammadelta T cell populations were flow-sorted out of peripheral blood mononuclear cells. The library was made by multiplex PCR. The sequencer was an Illumina MiSeq. Both TCR gamma (TRG) and TCR delta (TRD) chains were sequenced from each sorted gammadelta T cell sample. In the authors' own workflow: Clonotype tree plots, accumulated frequency of the top 20 clonotypes, diversity index (DI) and D75 metrics were included in the repertoire analyses. Clone calls in TCRdb were regenerated from the public reads with CATT, after which identical DNA sequences shared one row. These V and J calls originate from TCRdb's pipeline instead of the authors' own analysis. In all, the sample holds roughly 50,000 delta-chain clones, and roughly 1.5% of those were seen once. Approximately 8.6% of the sample is taken by the ten largest.

The V and J segments used are TRDV1 and TRDJ1; a weak D assignment points to TRDD3 (6 bases agree). The J gene is not listed in TCRdb, so it was assigned here from a DNA match to germline. Input material: gamma-delta T cells from blood. The source is a pool of human donors (malaria-infected and uninfected, not separated). The CDR3 reads as follows: CALGPYSRGSSRPTDKLIF. The DNA is TGTGCTCTTGGCCCTTACTCCCGGGGGAGCTCGCGTCCCACCGATAAACTCATCTTT.